This T cell receptor (beta chain) stems from a study of cytomegalovirus exposure and HLA in healthy donors. CDR1 and CDR2 from the germline V gene are MGHDK and SYGVNS. The CDR3 sequence is 13 residues long. The V end was cut by 9 bases, the J end by 1 base, with 13 bases between. General observations from the study: Accounts indicate the classifier identified cytomegalovirus status with strong specificity and sensitivity. Researchers catalogued roughly 170 TCR beta chains as cytomegalovirus-associated.

Only in-frame clones appear in the TCRdb table, and some are missing; sequencing was by immunoSEQ multiplex PCR. This table holds about 110,000 clones, roughly 88% found once. As to this clone: Its antigen is unidentified.

The material sequenced was PBMCs. The source of this sequence is a woman in her late teens or twenties in good health and CMV-seronegative. V and J are TRBV25-1 and TRBJ2-7; a weak D match, TRBD2 (6 bases). As DNA, the CDR3 is TGTGCCAGTGAAGCGGGCGATTCCTACGAGCAGTACTTC. This translates into CASEAGDSYEQYF.